The sequence of this TCR beta chain was determined in a study of T cell responses to AZD1222 COVID-19 vaccine. Regarding the study as a whole: No day 14 peak samples; only post-peak repertoires were characterized.

Losses at the gene ends were 4 bases for V and 3 bases for J; bases not matched to a gene: 11. Germline assignment: CDR1 MGHRA and CDR2 YSYEKL. The CDR3 runs to 16 residues. In regard to this clone: The antigen remains unidentified.

TCRdb's copy holds only in-frame clones and misses some; the assay was immunoSEQ multiplex PCR. The data show about 150,000 clones, 70% to 90% seen once. This clonotype originated in an adult in good health. The gene calls are TRBV4-1 and TRBJ1-2; TRBD1 aligns across 7 bases. Here the sequenced sample was peripheral blood, taken on day 0 of AZD1222 vaccination. CDR3 DNA sequence: TGCGCCAGCAGCCCAGCCTCCCTGACAGGGCACTATGGCTACACCTTC. This encodes CASSPASLTGHYGYTF.